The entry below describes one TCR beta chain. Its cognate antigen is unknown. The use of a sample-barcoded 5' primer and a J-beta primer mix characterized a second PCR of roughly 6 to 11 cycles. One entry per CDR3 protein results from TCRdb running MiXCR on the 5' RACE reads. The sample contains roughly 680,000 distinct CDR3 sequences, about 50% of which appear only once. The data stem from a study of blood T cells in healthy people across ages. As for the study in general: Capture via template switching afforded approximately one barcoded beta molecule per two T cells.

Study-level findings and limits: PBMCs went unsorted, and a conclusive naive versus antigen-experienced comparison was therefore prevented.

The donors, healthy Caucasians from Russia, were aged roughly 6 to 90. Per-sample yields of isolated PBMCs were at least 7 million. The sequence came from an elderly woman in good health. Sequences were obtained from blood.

CDR3 sequence (DNA): TGTGCCAGCAGCTTAGCAGGGACAGGACTTCGTGGGGAGCTGTTTTTT. Residues: CASSLAGTGLRGELFF. The rearrangement joins TRBV7-6 to TRBJ2-2; TRBD1 agrees at 8 bases. V gave up 0 bases and J gave up 8 bases; unmatched junction bases: 8. Germline CDR1 is SGHVS and CDR2 is FNYEAQ. This CDR3 has 16 residues. The whole variable domain, filled in from reference TRBV7-6 and TRBJ2-2, reads GAGVSQSPRYKVTKRGQDVALRCDPISGHVSLYWYRQALGQGPEFLTYFNYEAQQDKSGLPNDRFSAERPEGSISTLTIQRTEQRDSAMYRCASSLAGTGLRGELFFGEGSRLTVL.